Each of the 11 T cell receptor beta chains below was sequenced from the same sample in a study of shared clonotypes between healthy human individuals. The table came from immunoSEQ multiplex PCR; TCRdb's copy has only in-frame clones and leaves some out. The table includes millions of clones, 85% to 95% detected once. The sequencing input was naive CD4+ T cells sorted from blood. Subset denoted: CD45RA+ positively selected. The receptors originated from a young man in good health.

The chain links TRBV5-1 to TRBJ1-1; the D gene is possibly TRBD1 (6 bases). The germline V gene has CDR1 SGHRS and CDR2 YFSETQ. This CDR3 has 14 residues. V was shortened by 4 bases and J by 0 bases, with 10 bases between the two germline ends. CDR3 sequence (DNA): TGCGCCAGCAGCAACGGACAGATGAACACTGAAGCTTTCTTT. Translation gives CASSNGQMNTEAFF.

The gene calls are TRBV10-2 and TRBJ2-7, with 12 bases that match TRBD2. Germline V CDR1 and CDR2: WSHSY, SAAADI. The CDR3 contains 16 residues. The junction had 13 bases not matched to a gene; V was cut back by 7 bases and J by 6 bases. The chain's CDR3 is CASNKGLAGPSAEQYF. In nucleotides, the CDR3 is TGCGCCAGCAACAAAGGACTAGCGGGACCGTCCGCCGAGCAGTACTTC.

The J gene is TRBJ2-7, the V gene TRBV14, with D perhaps matching TRBD1 or TRBD2 (5 bases each). Germline V gene data show CDR1 as SGHDN and CDR2 as FVKESK. The V end was cut by 0 bases, the J end by 0 bases, with 12 bases between. The CDR3 covers 16 residues. Here the CDR3 reads CASSQDLGTASYEQYF. In DNA form, the CDR3 reads TGTGCCAGCAGCCAAGATCTAGGGACGGCCTCCTACGAGCAGTACTTC.

The chain links TRBV19 to TRBJ2-7; tentative D call: TRBD2 (5 bases). The germline V gene has CDR1 LNHDA and CDR2 SQIVND (reference sequence). This CDR3 has 13 residues. Trimming removed 2 bases from V and 5 bases from J, with 10 bases in between. CDR3 nucleotide sequence: TGTGCCAGTAGTATACTAGCCGGGGACGAGCAGTACTTC. This encodes CASSILAGDEQYF.

This clone was seen just once. The V and J genes are TRBV19 and TRBJ1-5; tentatively, D is TRBD1 (6 bases). Trimming took 10 bases from V and 4 from J, leaving 14 bases between them. Germline CDR1 is LNHDA and CDR2 is SQIVND (reference sequence). CDR3 length: 13 amino acids. The CDR3 DNA reads TGTGCCACTGATGACAGGACAAATCAGCCCCAGCATTTT. Translated: CATDDRTNQPQHF.

V usage is TRBV7-2 and J usage is TRBJ2-3; D ambiguous. The germline V gene encodes CDR1 SGHTA and CDR2 FQGNSA. The ends were cut back, 3 bases at V and 4 bases at J, with 5 bases in the middle. The CDR3 loop spans 12 amino acids. The CDR3, as DNA: TGTGCCAGCAGCTTCTTTTCAGATACGCAGTATTTT. Its protein is CASSFFSDTQYF.

The chain recombines TRBV10-3 with TRBJ1-6; D remains ambiguous. Per germline, CDR1 ENHRY and CDR2 SYGVKD. The length of the CDR3 is 13 residues. Trimming left V 7 bases short and J 2 bases short, with 6 bases between. In DNA, the CDR3 is TGTGCCATCAACGGGGCCTATAATTCACCCCTCCACTTT. Translating gives CAINGAYNSPLHF.

The chain is built from TRBV28 and TRBJ2-1, with 11 bases that match TRBD2. In germline, CDR1 is MDHEN, CDR2 SYDVKM. The CDR3 spans 17 residues. The V and J ends lost 2 bases and 3 bases, in that order; junction bases with no gene match: 6. The DNA for the CDR3 is TGTGCCAGCAGTTTACCTAGCGGGGGGTTCCACTACAATGAGCAGTTCTTC. Amino acids: CASSLPSGGFHYNEQFF.

V gene TRBV25-1 combines with J gene TRBJ2-7; D possibly uses TRBD1 or TRBD2 (5 bases each). The CDR3 consists of 15 residues. The V end was cut by 6 bases, the J end by 3 bases, with 18 bases between. Germline values: CDR1 MGHDK, CDR2 SYGVNS. The CDR3 spells CASSGSGPHVYEQYF. CDR3 bases: TGTGCCAGCAGCGGTTCGGGACCCCACGTCTACGAGCAGTACTTC.

The CDR3 is CASSGLTGYGYTF. DNA for the CDR3: TGTGCCAGCAGCGGTCTTACAGGGTATGGCTACACCTTC. The genes are TRBV6-1 and TRBJ1-2; weak D call: TRBD1 (6 bases). The V end was cut by 6 bases, the J end by 5 bases, with 13 bases between. This CDR3 is 13 amino acids long. In germline, CDR1 is MNHNS, CDR2 SASEGT.

This clone has a single count. The V gene is TRBV6-5, the J gene TRBJ2-2, with TRBD2 matching over 9 bases. V lost 0 bases, J lost 14 bases, and 1 base stayed unmatched. The germline gives CDR1 MNHEY, CDR2 SVGAGI. The CDR3 is 12 amino acids. The CDR3 region is CASSYSAGGLFF. CDR3 in DNA: TGTGCCAGCAGTTACTCAGCGGGAGGACTGTTTTTT.